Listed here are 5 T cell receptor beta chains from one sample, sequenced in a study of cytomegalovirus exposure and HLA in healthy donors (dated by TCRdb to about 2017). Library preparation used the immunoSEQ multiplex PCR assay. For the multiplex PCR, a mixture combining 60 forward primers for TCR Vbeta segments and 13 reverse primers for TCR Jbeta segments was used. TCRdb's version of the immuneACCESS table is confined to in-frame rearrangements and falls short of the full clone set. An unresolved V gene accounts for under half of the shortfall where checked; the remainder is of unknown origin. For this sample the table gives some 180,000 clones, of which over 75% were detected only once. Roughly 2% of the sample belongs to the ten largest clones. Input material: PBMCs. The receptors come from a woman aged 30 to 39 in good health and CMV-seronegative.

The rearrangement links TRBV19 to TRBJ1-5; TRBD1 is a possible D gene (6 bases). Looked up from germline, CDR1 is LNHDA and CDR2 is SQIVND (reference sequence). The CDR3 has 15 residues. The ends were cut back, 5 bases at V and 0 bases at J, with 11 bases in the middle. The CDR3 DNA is TGTGCCAGTAGTCCCGGGACACATAGCAATCAGCCCCAGCATTTT. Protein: CASSPGTHSNQPQHF.

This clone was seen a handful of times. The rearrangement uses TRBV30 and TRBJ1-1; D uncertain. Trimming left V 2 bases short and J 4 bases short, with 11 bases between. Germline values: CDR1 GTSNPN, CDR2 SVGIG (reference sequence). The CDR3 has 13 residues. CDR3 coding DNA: TGTGCCTGGAGTTACAGTGAACTCACTGAAGCTTTCTTT. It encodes CAWSYSELTEAFF.

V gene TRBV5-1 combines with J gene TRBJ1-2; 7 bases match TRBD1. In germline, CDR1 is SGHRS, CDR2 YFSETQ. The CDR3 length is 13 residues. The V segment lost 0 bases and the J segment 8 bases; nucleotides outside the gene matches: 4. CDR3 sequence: CASSLEGAQGYTF. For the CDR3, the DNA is TGCGCCAGCAGCTTGGAGGGGGCGCAAGGCTACACCTTC.

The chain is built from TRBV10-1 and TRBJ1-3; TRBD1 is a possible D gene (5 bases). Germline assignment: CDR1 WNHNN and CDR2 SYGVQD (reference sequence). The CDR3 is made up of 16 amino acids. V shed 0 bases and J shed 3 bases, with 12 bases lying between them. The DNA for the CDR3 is TGCGCCAGCAGTGAGTCGGGCAGGGAAGATGGAAACACCATATATTTT. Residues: CASSESGREDGNTIYF.

CDR3 DNA sequence: TGTGCCAGCAGCCGACAGGAGTACGAGCAGTACTTC. It encodes CASSRQEYEQYF. The rearrangement joins TRBV5-5 to TRBJ2-7; D possibly corresponds to TRBD1 (6 bases). Germline V CDR1 and CDR2: SGHKS, YYEKEE (reference sequence). The CDR3 has 12 residues. Trimming removed 4 bases at V and 4 bases at J, with 9 bases between.